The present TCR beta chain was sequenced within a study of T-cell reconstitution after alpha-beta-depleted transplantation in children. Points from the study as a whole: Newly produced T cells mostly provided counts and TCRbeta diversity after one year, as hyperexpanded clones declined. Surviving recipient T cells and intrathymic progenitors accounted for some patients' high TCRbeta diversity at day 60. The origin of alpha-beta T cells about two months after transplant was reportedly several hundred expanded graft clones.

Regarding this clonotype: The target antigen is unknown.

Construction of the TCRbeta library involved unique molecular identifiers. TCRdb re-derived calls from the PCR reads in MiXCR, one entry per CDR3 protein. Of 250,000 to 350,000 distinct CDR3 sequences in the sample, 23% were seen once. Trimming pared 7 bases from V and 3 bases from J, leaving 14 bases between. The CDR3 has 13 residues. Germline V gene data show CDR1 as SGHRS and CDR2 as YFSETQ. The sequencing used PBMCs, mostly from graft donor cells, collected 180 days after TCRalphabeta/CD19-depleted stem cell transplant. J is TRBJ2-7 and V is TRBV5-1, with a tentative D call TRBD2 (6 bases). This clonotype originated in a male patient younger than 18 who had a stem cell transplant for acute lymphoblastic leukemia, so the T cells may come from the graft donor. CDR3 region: CASALGRDYEQYF. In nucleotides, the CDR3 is TGCGCCAGCGCGCTGGGGCGGGACTACGAGCAGTACTTC.